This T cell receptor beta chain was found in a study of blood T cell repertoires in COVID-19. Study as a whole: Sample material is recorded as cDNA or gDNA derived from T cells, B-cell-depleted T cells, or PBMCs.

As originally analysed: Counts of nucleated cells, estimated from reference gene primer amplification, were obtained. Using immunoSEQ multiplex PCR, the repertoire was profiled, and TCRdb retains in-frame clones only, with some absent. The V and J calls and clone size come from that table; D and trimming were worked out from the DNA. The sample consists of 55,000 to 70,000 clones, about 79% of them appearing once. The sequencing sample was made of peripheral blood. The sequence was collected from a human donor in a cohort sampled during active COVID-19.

CDR3 amino acids: CATSQGLGSGDTEAFF. For the CDR3, the DNA is TGTGCCACCTCCCAGGGGTTAGGGAGTGGGGACACTGAAGCTTTCTTT. V is TRBV15 and J is TRBJ1-1; tentative D call: TRBD1 (6 bases). V was clipped by 8 bases and J by 3 bases, with 22 bases between them. Germline CDR1 is LNHNV and CDR2 is YYDKDF (reference sequence). CDR3 length: 16 residues.